This passage covers 5 T cell receptor beta chains from one sample sequenced in a study of cytomegalovirus exposure and HLA in healthy donors. The PCR was carried out with 60 Vbeta primers and 13 Jbeta primers. The method was immunoSEQ multiplex PCR; TCRdb's version includes in-frame clones alone and lacks a portion of them. The profile shows roughly 100,000 clones, roughly 71% of them singletons. The sample consisted of PBMCs. Receptors were obtained from a man in his forties in good health and CMV-seropositive.

This clone was picked up a small number of times. V is TRBV5-6 and J is TRBJ2-7, with 7 bases lining up with TRBD1. V lost 3 bases and J lost 2; bases outside the gene matches: 5. CDR1 and CDR2 (germline): SGHDT, YYEEEE. This CDR3 has 14 amino acids. The CDR3 spells CASSSRDRTYEQYV. The CDR3 DNA reads as TGTGCCAGCAGCTCGAGGGACAGAACCTACGAGCAGTACGTC.

The chain carries TRBV14 and TRBJ2-3; D ambiguous. This CDR3 contains 13 residues. Germline CDR1 reads SGHDN; CDR2 reads FVKESK. V lost 2 bases, J lost 10 bases, and 13 bases lay in between. Written as DNA, the CDR3 is TGTGCCAGCAGCCAACAGCCCCGTGAGGCGCAGTATTTT. The encoded protein is CASSQQPREAQYF.

The J gene is TRBJ2-1, the V gene TRBV29-1, with 10 positions matching TRBD2. Germline CDR1 is SQVTM and CDR2 is ANQGSEA. This CDR3 has 14 amino acids. V lost 7 bases, J lost 12 bases, and 15 bases stayed unmatched. The CDR3 DNA reads TGCAGCGGCTCAGGGGCAAGCGGGAGGGCCTGGCAGTTCTTC. This codes for CSGSGASGRAWQFF.

The chain carries TRBV15 and TRBJ1-4; 7 nucleotides line up with TRBD1. The CDR3 has 14 amino acids. Trimming at V came to 5 bases and at J to 4 bases, leaving 4 bases not matched to a gene. CDR1 and CDR2 (germline): LNHNV, YYDKDF (reference sequence). The CDR3 protein is CATSARGVNEKLFF. CDR3 bases: TGTGCCACCAGCGCCAGGGGGGTTAATGAAAAACTGTTTTTT.

In its sample, this clone was seen a few times. The CDR3 spells CASSRPGSNEKLFF. The CDR3 nucleotides read TGTGCCAGCAGTCGGCCAGGGTCTAATGAAAAACTGTTTTTT. This sequence joins TRBV5-6 and TRBJ1-4, with D perhaps matching TRBD1 (5 bases). With 5 bases removed from V and 3 bases from J, the gap between germline ends came to 11 bases. This CDR3 is 14 amino acids long. Per germline, CDR1 SGHDT and CDR2 YYEEEE.